This T cell receptor beta chain was sequenced for a study of technical replicates of blood from several donors. Germline CDR1 is KGHSH and CDR2 is LQKENI. This CDR3 spans 16 amino acids. J was trimmed by 3 bases and V by 3 bases; bases with no gene match: 5. Clones were read by immunoSEQ multiplex PCR, and TCRdb kept only the in-frame ones, dropping some. The sample yields approximately 92,000 clones, 85% to 95% seen once. The source material was T cells isolated from PBMCs. The V gene is TRBV18, the J gene TRBJ2-7, with 13 bases identical to TRBD2. The clonotype originates from a human donor in good health. The CDR3 is CASSPGLAGAFYEQYF. CDR3 DNA: TGTGCCAGCTCACCCGGACTAGCGGGAGCCTTCTACGAGCAGTACTTC.